One sample yielded the 19 T cell receptor beta chains listed below, sequenced in a study of shared clonotypes between healthy human individuals. Libraries were prepared by immunoSEQ multiplex PCR; TCRdb keeps only in-frame clonotypes and omits some of them. Of some 1,900,000 clones listed, roughly 94% were seen once; the top ten hold more than 0.95%. Only CD45RO-negative cells positively selected for CCR7 counted as naive CD8 cells, so terminally differentiated effector memory CD45RA+ cells were excluded. Sequenced input: naive CD8+ T cells sorted from blood. These receptors were obtained from a man younger than 30 in good health.

The chain's CDR3 is CAAGAEQYF. CDR3 sequence (DNA): TGTGCCGCCGGGGCCGAGCAGTACTTC. The chain uses TRBV6-6 and TRBJ2-7; D tentatively fits TRBD1 or TRBD2 (5 bases each). The germline CDR1 and CDR2 sequences are MNHNY and SVGAGI (reference sequence). Between the trimmed V and J ends, which lost 11 bases and 6 bases, there was a span of 8 bases. The CDR3 runs to 9 residues.

The J gene is TRBJ2-7, the V gene TRBV10-3, with 8 bases matching TRBD1. In germline, CDR1 is ENHRY, CDR2 SYGVKD. V lost 3 bases to trimming and J lost 5 bases; unmatched junction nucleotides: 12. The length of the CDR3 is 16 residues. CDR3 bases: TGTGCCATCAGTGAACCAGACAGGGGTGCGGTGGACGAGCAGTACTTC. Its translation is CAISEPDRGAVDEQYF.

The chain is built from TRBV6-1 and TRBJ1-4; 9 nucleotides agree with TRBD1. Trimming took 6 bases from V and 8 from J; bases not matched to a gene: 10. This CDR3 comprises 15 residues. Germline V gives CDR1 MNHNS, CDR2 SASEGT. CDR3 DNA: TGTGCCAGCAGGGGGTGGGGACAGGGTGGAGAAAAACTGTTTTTT. Translated, it gives CASRGWGQGGEKLFF.

This clone showed up just once. The chain couples TRBV5-4 to TRBJ2-7; the match to TRBD1 covers 7 bases. The CDR3 loop spans 14 amino acids. The J segment lost 5 bases and the V segment lost 1 base, leaving 6 bases of the junction unmatched. The germline V gene encodes CDR1 SGHNT and CDR2 YYREEE (reference sequence). As DNA, the CDR3 is TGTGCCAGCAGCTTGAACAGGGGCCGCGACGAGCAGTACTTC. As protein: CASSLNRGRDEQYF.

The chain links TRBV7-9 to TRBJ2-5; 8 nucleotides align to TRBD2. Losses at the gene ends were 5 bases for V and 3 bases for J; bases not matched to a gene: 11. This CDR3 comprises 16 residues. Germline lookup yields CDR1 SEHNR and CDR2 FQNEAQ (reference sequence). CDR3 loop: CASSPASGGREETQYF. The DNA for the CDR3 is TGTGCCAGCAGCCCTGCGAGCGGGGGCAGGGAAGAGACCCAGTACTTC.

The rearrangement joins TRBV5-6 to TRBJ2-5; perhaps D is TRBD1 or TRBD2 (5 bases each). Trimming pared 0 bases from V and 5 bases from J, leaving 8 bases between. The CDR3 spans 13 residues. Germline CDR1 is SGHDT and CDR2 is YYEEEE. The chain's CDR3 is CASSLVGDETQYF. The CDR3 DNA follows: TGTGCCAGCAGCTTGGTTGGGGACGAGACCCAGTACTTC.

This rearrangement joins TRBV2 to TRBJ2-5; 7 bases align to TRBD2. The CDR3 is made up of 13 amino acids. V was pared by 9 bases and J by 0 bases, with 4 bases of the junction left unmatched. The germline CDR1 and CDR2 sequences are SNHLY and FYNNEI. CDR3 sequence: CASRSGYQETQYF. The CDR3 nucleotides are TGTGCCAGTCGTAGCGGGTACCAAGAGACCCAGTACTTC.

V is TRBV11-2 and J is TRBJ2-5; 9 nucleotides agree with TRBD2. This CDR3 has 16 amino acids. Germline V CDR1 and CDR2: SGHAT, FQNNGV. J lost 5 bases, V lost 5 bases, and 12 bases had no gene match. The CDR3 spells CASSDSWREGVETQYF. The CDR3 DNA follows: TGTGCCAGCAGCGACAGCTGGCGGGAGGGCGTCGAGACCCAGTACTTC.

Remarks on this clone: The same CDR3 arises from other DNA sequences in this sample as well. The chain uses TRBV4-1 and TRBJ2-7, with D possibly matching TRBD1 (5 bases). There are 13 residues in the CDR3. Trimming removed 2 bases at V and 3 bases at J, with 8 bases between. Germline CDR1 reads MGHRA; CDR2 reads YSYEKL. The CDR3 coding sequence is TGCGCCAGCAGCCAAAGACAGTTCTACGAGCAGTACTTC. Translated, it gives CASSQRQFYEQYF.

Comments on this clone: Other DNA sequences in the sample encode the same CDR3. This chain joins TRBV7-9 and TRBJ2-1, with 10 bases identical to TRBD1. V lost 4 bases and J lost 4; bases outside the gene matches: 7. CDR3 size: 16 residues. Germline V CDR1 and CDR2: SEHNR, FQNEAQ (reference sequence). The CDR3 loop reads CASSSNRDRGYNEQFF. DNA of the CDR3: TGTGCCAGCAGCTCTAACCGGGACAGGGGTTACAATGAGCAGTTCTTC.

This clone appeared once. The J gene is TRBJ2-7, the V gene TRBV4-1, with D possibly TRBD2 on 7 matching bases. The CDR3 has 15 amino acids. The germline gives CDR1 MGHRA, CDR2 YSYEKL. V lost 1 base and J lost 5, with 15 bases in between. CDR3 sequence (DNA): TGCGCCAGCAGCCAAGGGCAACAGGGAGGGGACGAGCAGTACTTC. Protein: CASSQGQQGGDEQYF.

V is TRBV27 and J is TRBJ1-2; D unresolved. The CDR3 covers 14 residues. Looked up from germline, CDR1 is MNHEY and CDR2 is SMNVEV (reference sequence). V lost 2 bases and J 7 bases, leaving 14 bases between the germline ends. Here the CDR3 reads CASSLRARWGGYTF. Here the CDR3 DNA reads TGTGCCAGCAGTTTAAGGGCTAGGTGGGGTGGCTACACCTTC.

The rearrangement links TRBV30 to TRBJ2-5; no clear D gene. The CDR3 has 13 amino acids. Between the trimmed V and J ends, which lost 5 bases and 1 base, there was a span of 11 bases. The germline V gene has CDR1 GTSNPN and CDR2 SVGIG (reference sequence). The CDR3 protein is CAWGLNVQETQYF. For the CDR3, the DNA is TGTGCCTGGGGGCTGAACGTCCAAGAGACCCAGTACTTC.

There are a few counts of this clone. The genes are TRBV11-2 and TRBJ1-6; TRBD1 agrees at 7 bases. The CDR3 contains 15 residues. The V and J ends lost 1 base and 8 bases, in that order; junction bases with no gene match: 5. CDR1 and CDR2 from the germline V gene are SGHAT and FQNNGV. The CDR3 nucleotides are TGTGCCAGCAGCTTAGTAGGGGGCCCGGATTCACCCCTCCACTTT. Its translation: CASSLVGGPDSPLHF.

This clone has a single count. The chain has TRBV5-8 and TRBJ1-5; D is uncertain. The CDR3 has 15 residues. Germline lookup yields CDR1 SGHTS and CDR2 YDEGEE. Trimming left V 0 bases short and J 4 bases short, with 11 bases between. DNA for the CDR3: TGTGCCAGCAGCTTGGCCGAATCGGAGAATCAGCCCCAGCATTTT. It yields the protein CASSLAESENQPQHF.

The chain links TRBV6-4 to TRBJ2-3, with D perhaps matching TRBD2 (6 bases). Germline CDR1 MRHNA, CDR2 SNTAGT. This CDR3 is 14 amino acids long. Trimming took off 3 bases at V and 4 bases at J, with 11 bases between the two ends. CDR3 nucleotides: TGTGCCAGCAGTGAGGTAAGGGAGGCAGATACGCAGTATTTT. Translated, it gives CASSEVREADTQYF.

V and J are TRBV4-1 and TRBJ2-5; D may match TRBD1 or TRBD2 (5 bases each). CDR1 is MGHRA and CDR2 is YSYEKL in the germline V gene. Trimming took 3 bases from V and 4 from J, leaving 21 bases between them. This CDR3 contains 17 residues. CDR3 coding DNA: TGCGCCAGCAGCCAGGGATGGGAGAGGGGACCGTCAGAGACCCAGTACTTC. Amino acids: CASSQGWERGPSETQYF.

A single count supports this clone. The V and J genes are TRBV5-6 and TRBJ2-7; D possibly matches TRBD1 or TRBD2 (5 bases each). CDR3 length: 14 residues. Deletions cut 4 bases from V and 3 bases from J, with 14 bases between. Per germline, CDR1 SGHDT and CDR2 YYEEEE. Here the CDR3 DNA reads TGTGCCAGCAGCGCCGGGACCCCCCTCTACGAGCAGTACTTC. Its protein is CASSAGTPLYEQYF.

This clone was seen only once. The rearrangement links TRBV19 to TRBJ1-1, with 7 bases identical to TRBD1. There are 15 residues in the CDR3. V shed 4 bases, J shed 3 bases, and the junction held 8 bases outside the gene matches. CDR1 and CDR2 (germline): LNHDA, SQIVND (reference sequence). The CDR3 protein is CASSTQGGEHTEAFF. CDR3 bases: TGTGCCAGTAGTACGCAGGGGGGAGAGCACACTGAAGCTTTCTTT. Full variable domain (remainder filled in from reference TRBV19 and TRBJ1-1): DGGITQSPKYLFRKEGQNVTLSCEQNLNHDAMYWYRQDPGQGLRLIYYSQIVNDFQKGDIAEGYSVSREKKESFPLTVTSAQKNPTAFYLCASSTQGGEHTEAFFGQGTRLTVV.